This TCR beta chain was sequenced during a study of blood T cells in healthy people across ages (dated by TCRdb to about 2015). Some background on the complete study: In model experiments, template switching captured roughly one uniquely barcoded TCR beta cDNA molecule for every two T cells. Using deep sequencing normalized with unique cDNA molecular identifiers, the study measured how TCR beta repertoire diversity changes with age. Four age groups were formed from the donors: young (average 16 years), middle-aged (just under 40), aged (over 55) and long-lived (roughly 81). To avoid experimental bias, donors of different ages were spread randomly across the sequencing lanes. Using the same blood draw, the study looked at two additional independent replicas of 1 million unique cDNA reads for two donors, one aged 18 to 30 and the other aged 80 or older. The research as a whole found: Total diversity estimates from one million sequenced T cells were considered lower bounds and underestimates. Because the CMV infection status of the donors was unknown, age-related changes in expanded clonotypes may potentially have been confounded. Compared with the aged group, the long-lived group had more naive CD4+ T cells, fewer expanded clones and increased TCR diversity, a pattern suggesting age selection. Bulk unsorted PBMC profiling prevented conclusive comparison of naive and antigen-experienced compartments. As age increased, observed TCR beta diversity per million T cells dropped in a roughly linear way, and a significant reduction was already evident by age about 40. A strong correlation was found between observed TCR beta diversity and the percentage of naive T cells measured by flow cytometry.

The donors were roughly 40 Caucasian individuals from Russia, aged roughly 6 to 95 years, who were systemically healthy. Each donor gave ten milliliters of peripheral blood, drawn into EDTA-treated Vacutainer tubes. Ficoll-Paque density-gradient centrifugation was used to isolate PBMCs, with at least 6 million per sample. Total RNA was extracted from PBMCs with Trizol reagent, with at least 5 micrograms obtained per sample. Naive CD45RAhigh/CD27high T cell percentages were measured by flow cytometry on a PBMC aliquot from every donor. Via the germline V gene (reference sequence), CDR1 is SEHNR and CDR2 FQNEAQ. Its CDR3 holds 15 amino acids, cysteine through phenylalanine. The entry retains the CDR3 DNA only, 45 bases that are in frame from base 1. V loses 5 bases at its end and J loses 3 bases; junction bases beyond the gene matches: 4. Receptors were amplified or captured by 5' RACE. The reads were generated on an Illumina HiSeq 2500. A second PCR of roughly 7 to 12 cycles was run with a J-beta primer mix and a sample-barcoded 5' primer. Each TCR beta cDNA molecule received a unique molecular identifier from a template-switch 5' adaptor carrying 12 random nucleotides. Each sample yielded at least 2.5 million CDR3-containing paired-end reads. All of the RNA was converted into first-strand cDNA using the Mint cDNA synthesis kit, with a TRBC-specific oligonucleotide serving as the primer. All cDNA was treated with uracil-DNA glycosylase and then went through a first 18-cycle PCR with the universal primers M1SS and BC2_uni_R. The authors processed their data as follows. Normalization of each sample was performed by random selection of 1 million high-quality reads, each carrying a distinct molecular identifier. Instead of being binned into consensus sequences, reads that shared molecular identifiers were thrown out. MiTCR, set to a Q25 quality threshold and the strictest error-elimination algorithm, was used for CDR3 identification, clonotype clustering and error correction. Lower-bound total TCR beta diversity was estimated with a nonparametric unseen species model using Euler transformation. TCRdb reprocessed the public reads (quality trimming at Q25 with fastp, clone calling with MiXCR) and kept in-frame beta chains. For every CDR3 protein sequence, its rows merge into one entry that carries the most common genes and DNA. The V and J calls were not made by the authors but by TCRdb's processing. This sample comprises 600,000 to 1,000,000 distinct CDR3 sequences, 58% of them detected only once. Of the sample, roughly 22% falls within the top ten clones.

Turning to this clonotype: Its antigen remains unidentified. No clone much larger than this one lies a single base away; base qualities are absent.

The TCR originated in a man aged 25-45 years in good health. The source material was blood. The sequence links TRBV7-9 to TRBJ2-4; 10 junctional bases match TRBD2. The CDR3 loop reads CASSDLAGDKNIQYF. The sequence in DNA is TGTGCCAGCAGCGATCTAGCGGGAGACAAAAACATTCAGTACTTC.